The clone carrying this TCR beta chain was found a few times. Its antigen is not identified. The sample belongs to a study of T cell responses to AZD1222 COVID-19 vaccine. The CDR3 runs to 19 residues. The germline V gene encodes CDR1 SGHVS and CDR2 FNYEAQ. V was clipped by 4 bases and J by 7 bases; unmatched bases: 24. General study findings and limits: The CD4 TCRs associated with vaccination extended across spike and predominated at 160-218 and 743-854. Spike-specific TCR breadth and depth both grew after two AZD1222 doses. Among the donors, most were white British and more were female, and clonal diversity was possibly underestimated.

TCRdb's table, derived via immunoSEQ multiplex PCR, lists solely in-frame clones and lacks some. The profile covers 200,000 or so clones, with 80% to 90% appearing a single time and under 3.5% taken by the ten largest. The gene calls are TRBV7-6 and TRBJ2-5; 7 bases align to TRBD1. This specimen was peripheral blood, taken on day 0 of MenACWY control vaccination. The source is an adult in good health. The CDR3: CASSSRSDRGPFPRGTQYF. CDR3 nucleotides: TGTGCCAGCAGCTCCCGGTCGGATAGGGGGCCTTTCCCAAGGGGGACCCAGTACTTC.